This T cell receptor beta chain stems from a study of cytomegalovirus exposure and HLA in healthy donors (dated by TCRdb to the late 2010s). With regard to the full study: An earlier analysis of 587 of the donors reported 250 to 300 Gb of sequence data and roughly 120 million unique TCR beta sequences obtained from approximately 180 million T cells. An early release covering roughly 640 HLA-typed donors comprised roughly 300 gigabases of sequencing data and about 90 million unique TCR sequences. Of the roughly 400 genotyped donors, approximately 80% were placed in the genetic ancestry cluster associated with self-reported Caucasian donors. The aim of the study was to test whether cataloging public T cell receptors could identify signatures of past pathogen exposure. The T cell repertoires of roughly 660 subjects were profiled by immunosequencing and related to cytomegalovirus serostatus. A separate validation cohort of 100 to 150 different subjects was used in addition to the approximately 670-subject first cohort. High-throughput TCR immunosequencing, statistical association of individual TCRs with disease status, and machine learning were combined to predict cytomegalovirus infection status. In a later analysis, previously published TCR beta repertoires from some 640 donors were re-analyzed and high-resolution HLA genotyping was added so that TCR occurrence patterns could be studied. Rather than drawing on any new phenotypic data, the later analysis identified candidate immune exposures from TCR beta sequences and the way those sequences occurred across donors. An earlier analysis of 500 to 650 of the donors applied high-throughput TCR beta sequencing to assess whether each TCR beta V gene segment acted as functional or pseudogenic. Alongside the repertoire data, information on donor age, sex, ethnicity and CMV serostatus was compiled. In a later genetic analysis, genome-wide SNP genotypes for 398 of the 666 donors were used, and that subset was treated as a discovery cohort. Every repertoire in the discovery cohort had been generated on one and the same sequencing platform. HLA typing covered class I and class II loci at four-digit resolution. The number of donors typed differed by locus, with about 629-630 for A, B, C, DRB1 and DQB1, 522 for DQA1, 600 to 610 for DPA1, and about 450 for DPB1. Several DR-DQ haplotypes were handled as single units for association and clustering because linkage in the cohort was strong. Across 300 to 500 genotyped donors of the cohort, an average of about 220,000 unique TCR beta nucleotide sequences per donor were sequenced, and 15% to 20% of those sequences were non-productive.

The germline V gene supplies CDR1 MNHEY and CDR2 SVGAGI. The CDR3 goes from the cysteine to the phenylalanine over 15 residues. Only CDR3 DNA is held: 45 bases, read in frame from base 1. Trimming at the junction amounts to 2 bases on V and 0 bases on J, and the germline ends lie 8 bases apart. The library was obtained by the immunoSEQ multiplex PCR assay. For the multiplex PCR, a mixture combining 60 forward primers for TCR Vbeta segments and 13 reverse primers for TCR Jbeta segments was used. The CDR3 region of rearranged TCR beta genes was amplified from genomic DNA by a multiplex PCR assay. The Illumina HiSeq System was used to sequence the amplified TCR beta libraries as 87-base-pair reads. The authors processed their data as follows. In a later analysis, roughly 80 million unique TCR beta chains were counted across the 500 to 700 repertoires, and approximately 9.9 million of these chains were shared by at least two donors. To remove PCR and sequencing errors, raw reads were error-corrected and collapsed into unique sequences using a nearest-neighbor algorithm that merged closely related sequences. V, D and J gene segments were assigned by aligning CDR3 sequences to IMGT reference sequences. Each retained sequence needed at least a six-nucleotide match to both a V gene segment and a J gene segment. Rearrangements were classified as productive when the CDR3 lacked stop codons and remained in frame with V and J, and all other rearrangements were classified as non-productive. CDR3 was defined according to IMGT convention as the region running from the second conserved V-encoded cysteine to the conserved J-encoded phenylalanine. Sequences without an unambiguous match to a single V gene segment were excluded from the earlier analysis of about 640 of the donors. In an earlier analysis of 450 to 750 of the donors, a V segment was called functional when productive rearrangements were above 56.7%, and segregating when the standard deviation between donors exceeded 5%. A statistical classification framework was built to diagnose cytomegalovirus status from the catalog of TCR beta chain sequences. V and J gene assignment, in a later analysis, came from comparing TCR nucleotide sequences with IMGT/GENE-DB human TR gene sequences. In a later analysis, CDR3 sequences and most-parsimonious VDJ recombination scenarios were assigned using the TCRdist pipeline. In a later analysis, every TCR beta chain was defined by the combination of its CDR3 amino acid sequence and its V-gene family, and reads without a unique V-gene family were dropped. A later analysis removed nearly 600 highly shared, low-generation-probability nucleotide sequences to deal with suspected cross-contamination and a sequencing artifact. For each public chain, a later analysis derived a clonal expansion index from normalized ranks of inferred template counts within each repertoire. In a later analysis, generation probabilities were computed using a VDJ recombination model fitted to out-of-frame rearrangements, and the results were checked against IGoR. A later analysis scored TCR-TCR, TCR-HLA and TCR-CMV co-occurrence with hypergeometric tests, applying a repertoire-size bias correction to TCR pairs. In a later analysis, false discovery rates were estimated by permuting HLA or CMV assignments 20 times. In a later analysis, co-occurring TCRs were grouped with DBSCAN, and TCRdist sequence similarity was added when clustering was performed within HLA-allele-positive subsets. Repertoires with fewer than 30,000 or more than 120,000 public chains, plus five repertoires with anomalous nucleotide sharing, were excluded from co-occurrence clustering. TCRdb holds this immuneACCESS table with in-frame rearrangements only. Some clones are missing; in checked studies, unresolved V genes explain under half, and the rest has no known cause. V and J calls and clone size come straight from that table; D and trimming were deduced from the DNA. This sample has some 200,000 clones in its table, and 81% of those were observed once. Of the sample, around 2.4% falls within the top ten clones.

The cohort was made up of approximately 670 healthy bone marrow donors. At the time of sampling, every cohort member was nominally healthy, though immune exposures that went unrecorded were likely present. The donor tested CMV seronegative, placing the donor among the 350 to 400 seronegative members of the cohort. A peripheral blood sample was provided by each donor, and peripheral blood mononuclear cells were used for TCR beta sequencing. The Qiagen DNeasy Blood Extraction Kit was used to extract genomic DNA from the blood cell samples. About this clone itself: Its antigen specificity is not known. Within one base of it there is no much larger clone, and no base qualities were kept.

The paper as a whole reports these results and caveats: In vitro tests confirmed that a few of the cytomegalovirus-associated TCR beta chains recognize cytomegalovirus antigens. When HLA alleles, especially DR and DQ, strongly co-occurred, attributing TCR associations to individual alleles was difficult. Because counts were too low, 15 or so rarely observed V segments, including chromosome 9 orphons, were excluded from the earlier analysis of a few hundred of the donors. According to a later analysis, TCR association rates differed among HLA loci, with DRB1 alleles showing the most associated TCRs and HLA-C alleles showing the fewest. Only TCR beta chains were sequenced in this cohort, and the absence of alpha or paired-chain data limited detectable features. HLA typing was unavailable for some donors at each locus, so association tests used only the typed subset. The 87-base-pair reads could not distinguish some IMGT-functional V segments, including TRBV6-2 and TRBV6-3, so those segments were excluded. In a later analysis, HLA-associated TCR beta chains were found to be more clonally expanded and to have lower generation probabilities than equally common non-associated chains. A cluster of highly shared sequence variants was judged likely to be a technical artifact of the sequencing pipeline. In a later genetic analysis, fewer N-insertions in productive TCRs were reported among donors in an Asian-associated ancestry cluster than the roughly 640-donor mean. The only immune exposure information available for the cohort was CMV serostatus. The presence/absence analyses assumed that sequencing depth was roughly uniform across donors, and that assumption may not be true. In a later analysis, several top co-occurrence clusters were reported to appear linked to parvovirus B19, influenza, CMV and Epstein-Barr virus. A later analysis associated approximately 17,000 TCR beta sequences with specific HLA alleles at a false discovery rate of 0.05. While some public TCRs were present in many individuals, most TCR sequences turned up only very rarely across donors. The study listed 164 TCR beta chains as associated with cytomegalovirus. The classifier was reported to diagnose cytomegalovirus status with high specificity and sensitivity in both the original cohort and the validation cohort. According to a later analysis, most CMV-associated TCR beta chains appeared to be HLA-restricted, and the HLA associations seemed to be driven largely by CMV exposure. The authors suggested that the approach could potentially be extended to other disease states and immunological phenotypes. Broadly in line with IMGT annotations, most TCR beta V segments showed up in productive rearrangements about 87% or about 30% of the time in an earlier analysis of approximately 600 of the donors. An association between a missense DCLRE1C variant and V-gene and J-gene trimming of TCR beta chains was found in a later genetic analysis and replicated in an independent cohort. A further reported finding was that TCR beta sequences accurately predicted the HLA-A and HLA-B alleles for most subjects in the first cohort. Linkage disequilibrium might explain the correlated functional status among segregating V segments, but an unknown experimental factor could not be ruled out.

Sequencing was done on a sample of PBMCs. This clonotype was sampled from a woman aged 30 to 39 in good health and CMV-seronegative. The chain uses TRBV6-5 and TRBJ2-1; a confident D gene designation cannot be given. The DNA sequence follows: TGTGCCAGCAGTTACCACCGGAGCTCCTACAATGAGCAGTTCTTC. This gives the protein CASSYHRSSYNEQFF.